This T cell receptor (beta chain) was sequenced in a study of blood T cell repertoires in COVID-19. Study context: From T cells, B-cell-depleted T cells, or PBMCs came the material, which was cDNA or gDNA.

Trimming removed 2 bases at V and 5 bases at J, with 16 bases between. The germline gives CDR1 MNHEY, CDR2 SMNVEV (reference sequence). The CDR3 contains 16 residues. In the original workflow: Amplification of reference gene primers was used by the study to estimate nucleated cell counts. Method: immunoSEQ multiplex PCR; TCRdb's copy keeps in-frame clones and lacks some. Clone size and V and J calls were adopted from that table, with D and trimming inferred from the DNA. The sample carries some 35,000 clones, more than 70% recorded once. This receptor was identified in a man between 65 and 85 years old with active COVID-19. The V gene is TRBV27, the J gene TRBJ1-5; D remains ambiguous. The sequenced sample was peripheral blood. The CDR3 spells CASSLRGSPSDQPQHF. CDR3 nucleotide sequence: TGTGCCAGCAGTTTAAGAGGATCGCCGTCGGATCAGCCCCAGCATTTT.